This is a list of T cell receptor beta chains from one sample in a study of blood T cell repertoires in COVID-19. The assay was immunoSEQ multiplex PCR, and TCRdb's table has in-frame clones only and misses some. The sample records a few hundred thousand clones, around 89% being singletons. The sample comprised PBMCs or T cells enriched from blood (not recorded which). The receptors stem from a woman aged 60-70 years in a cohort exposed to, infected with or recovered from COVID-19 (not recorded which). CDR3s include the opening cysteine and the closing phenylalanine or tryptophan. The D gene is left open where the match is weak. Size values are once, few and many counts, or a class for expanded clones, and some rows have none.

d_gene: .
v_gene: TRBV5-5
j_gene: TRBJ1-2
abundance: .
CDR3aa: CASSLSTFVPDFYGYTF
CDR3nt: TGTGCCAGCAGCTTGTCGACTTTCGTTCCGGACTTCTATGGCTACACCTTC

d_gene: TRBD1
v_gene: TRBV19
j_gene: TRBJ1-2
abundance: few
CDR3aa: CASNPRDRGFGGYTF
CDR3nt: TGTGCCAGTAATCCCCGGGACAGGGGGTTCGGCGGCTACACCTTC

d_gene: .
v_gene: TRBV3-1/TRBV3-2
j_gene: TRBJ2-1
abundance: .
CDR3aa: CASSLMDSEQFF
CDR3nt: TGTGCCAGCAGCCTAATGGACTCTGAGCAGTTCTTC

d_gene: .
v_gene: TRBV5-3
j_gene: TRBJ1-6
abundance: .
CDR3aa: CARSLSGNSPLHF
CDR3nt: TGTGCCAGAAGCTTATCAGGGAATTCACCCCTCCACTTT

d_gene: TRBD2
v_gene: TRBV3-1/TRBV3-2
j_gene: TRBJ2-7
abundance: .
CDR3aa: CASSQDSTSVKYEQYF
CDR3nt: TGTGCCAGCAGCCAAGATTCGACTAGCGTCAAATACGAGCAGTACTTC

d_gene: TRBD2
v_gene: TRBV5-1
j_gene: TRBJ2-2
abundance: .
CDR3aa: CASSPGLAGATGELFF
CDR3nt: TGCGCCAGCAGCCCGGGACTAGCGGGAGCCACCGGGGAGCTGTTTTTT

d_gene: TRBD2
v_gene: TRBV15
j_gene: TRBJ2-5
abundance: .
CDR3aa: CATSRRGAGGESETQYF
CDR3nt: TGTGCCACCAGCAGGAGGGGGGCGGGAGGGGAGTCGGAGACCCAGTACTTC

d_gene: .
v_gene: TRBV5-1
j_gene: TRBJ2-3
abundance: .
CDR3aa: CASSIWGRTDTQYF
CDR3nt: TGCGCCAGCAGCATCTGGGGCCGCACAGATACGCAGTATTTT

d_gene: TRBD2
v_gene: TRBV19
j_gene: TRBJ2-6
abundance: .
CDR3aa: CASNQGGDSGANVLTF
CDR3nt: TGTGCCAGCAATCAGGGAGGGGACTCTGGGGCCAACGTCCTGACTTTC

d_gene: .
v_gene: TRBV6-5
j_gene: TRBJ1-2
abundance: .
CDR3aa: CASSDSPTSYGYTF
CDR3nt: TGTGCCAGCAGTGACTCCCCGACAAGCTATGGCTACACCTTC

d_gene: TRBD1
v_gene: TRBV3-1/TRBV3-2
j_gene: TRBJ1-2
abundance: .
CDR3aa: CASSQLSGGEGYTF
CDR3nt: TGTGCCAGCAGCCAACTGTCAGGGGGCGAGGGCTACACCTTC

d_gene: TRBD1
v_gene: TRBV6-1
j_gene: TRBJ1-2
abundance: .
CDR3aa: CASSEYLQGNYGYTF
CDR3nt: TGTGCCAGCAGTGAGTACTTACAGGGGAACTATGGCTACACCTTC

d_gene: TRBD2
v_gene: TRBV19
j_gene: TRBJ2-7
abundance: .
CDR3aa: CASSPTSGRPAYEQYF
CDR3nt: TGTGCCAGTAGCCCTACTAGCGGGAGGCCCGCCTACGAGCAGTACTTC

d_gene: .
v_gene: TRBV7-2
j_gene: TRBJ1-2
abundance: .
CDR3aa: CASSLDPGSDYGYTF
CDR3nt: TGTGCCAGCAGCTTAGACCCAGGTTCAGACTATGGCTACACCTTC

d_gene: .
v_gene: TRBV3-1/TRBV3-2
j_gene: TRBJ1-3
abundance: .
CDR3aa: CASSQRGSGNTIYF
CDR3nt: TGTGCCAGCAGCCAACGGGGCTCTGGAAACACCATATATTTT

d_gene: TRBD1
v_gene: TRBV10-3
j_gene: TRBJ2-3
abundance: .
CDR3aa: CAISAGTGGADTQYF
CDR3nt: TGTGCCATCAGTGCCGGGACAGGGGGGGCGGATACGCAGTATTTT

d_gene: TRBD1
v_gene: TRBV2
j_gene: TRBJ2-1
abundance: .
CDR3aa: CASKDRGVYNEQFF
CDR3nt: TGTGCCAGCAAGGACAGGGGGGTCTACAATGAGCAGTTCTTC

d_gene: TRBD2
v_gene: TRBV7-9
j_gene: TRBJ2-7
abundance: .
CDR3aa: CASSSTAGVRYEQYF
CDR3nt: TGTGCCAGCAGTTCGACAGCGGGAGTTCGCTACGAGCAGTACTTC

d_gene: TRBD2
v_gene: TRBV3-1/TRBV3-2
j_gene: TRBJ2-1
abundance: .
CDR3aa: CASSPRAMREGGLSSYNEQFF
CDR3nt: TGTGCCAGCAGCCCCAGAGCAATGCGGGAGGGGGGACTTAGCTCCTACAATGAGCAGTTCTTC

d_gene: TRBD1
v_gene: TRBV12-3/TRBV12-4
j_gene: TRBJ2-5
abundance: .
CDR3aa: CASRLQGIETQYF
CDR3nt: TGTGCCAGCAGGTTACAGGGGATCGAGACCCAGTACTTC

d_gene: .
v_gene: TRBV29-1
j_gene: TRBJ2-1
abundance: .
CDR3aa: CSVGELFSYNEQFF
CDR3nt: TGCAGCGTTGGTGAACTATTCTCCTACAATGAGCAGTTCTTC

d_gene: TRBD2
v_gene: TRBV4-2
j_gene: TRBJ2-7
abundance: .
CDR3aa: CASSQLPGLAASSYEQYF
CDR3nt: TGTGCCAGCAGCCAACTGCCGGGACTAGCGGCGAGCTCCTACGAGCAGTACTTC

d_gene: TRBD2
v_gene: TRBV6-5
j_gene: TRBJ2-7
abundance: .
CDR3aa: CASSTSKRGNYEQYF
CDR3nt: TGTGCCAGCAGTACTAGTAAGCGGGGCAACTACGAGCAGTACTTC

d_gene: .
v_gene: TRBV7-2
j_gene: TRBJ1-6
abundance: .
CDR3aa: CASSLAAGSVYNSPLHF
CDR3nt: TGTGCCAGCAGCTTAGCGGCTGGGAGTGTCTATAATTCACCCCTCCACTTT

d_gene: TRBD1
v_gene: TRBV28
j_gene: TRBJ2-7
abundance: once
CDR3aa: CASSLSRTGGDEQYF
CDR3nt: TGTGCCAGCAGTTTATCACGGACAGGGGGAGATGAGCAGTACTTC

d_gene: TRBD1
v_gene: TRBV19
j_gene: TRBJ2-3
abundance: few
CDR3aa: CASNLGQTTDTQYF
CDR3nt: TGTGCCAGTAATTTGGGACAGACCACAGATACGCAGTATTTT

d_gene: TRBD1
v_gene: TRBV6-5
j_gene: TRBJ2-1
abundance: .
CDR3aa: CASINRATGDNEQFF
CDR3nt: TGTGCCAGCATTAACCGGGCCACAGGGGATAATGAGCAGTTCTTC

d_gene: TRBD1
v_gene: TRBV6-5
j_gene: TRBJ1-1
abundance: once
CDR3aa: CASSYRTGGAFF
CDR3nt: TGTGCCAGCAGTTACCGGACAGGGGGAGCTTTCTTT

d_gene: TRBD1
v_gene: TRBV27
j_gene: TRBJ2-7
abundance: .
CDR3aa: CASRSQGAEQYF
CDR3nt: TGTGCCAGCCGTTCCCAGGGGGCCGAGCAGTACTTC

d_gene: .
v_gene: TRBV28
j_gene: TRBJ2-1
abundance: .
CDR3aa: CASSFHSRVFF
CDR3nt: TGTGCCAGCAGTTTCCACAGCCGAGTATTCTTC

d_gene: .
v_gene: TRBV3-1/TRBV3-2
j_gene: TRBJ2-7
abundance: .
CDR3aa: CASSQEGAFASYEQYF
CDR3nt: TGTGCCAGCAGCCAAGAGGGGGCTTTCGCCTCCTACGAGCAGTACTTC

d_gene: TRBD1
v_gene: TRBV6-1
j_gene: TRBJ2-1
abundance: .
CDR3aa: CASSAKGAGRSNNEQFF
CDR3nt: TGTGCCAGCAGTGCCAAGGGGGCAGGGAGATCTAACAATGAGCAGTTCTTC

d_gene: TRBD1
v_gene: TRBV28
j_gene: TRBJ2-1
abundance: .
CDR3aa: CASSSTGDEQFF
CDR3nt: TGTGCCAGCAGTTCGACAGGGGATGAGCAGTTCTTC

d_gene: TRBD1
v_gene: TRBV18
j_gene: TRBJ2-1
abundance: .
CDR3aa: CASSPGTGMVNEQFF
CDR3nt: TGTGCCAGCTCACCTGGGACAGGTATGGTCAATGAGCAGTTCTTC

d_gene: TRBD2
v_gene: TRBV7-6
j_gene: TRBJ2-3
abundance: .
CDR3aa: CASSSDASGRTQDTQYF
CDR3nt: TGTGCCAGCAGCTCGGACGCTAGCGGGAGGACCCAAGATACGCAGTATTTT